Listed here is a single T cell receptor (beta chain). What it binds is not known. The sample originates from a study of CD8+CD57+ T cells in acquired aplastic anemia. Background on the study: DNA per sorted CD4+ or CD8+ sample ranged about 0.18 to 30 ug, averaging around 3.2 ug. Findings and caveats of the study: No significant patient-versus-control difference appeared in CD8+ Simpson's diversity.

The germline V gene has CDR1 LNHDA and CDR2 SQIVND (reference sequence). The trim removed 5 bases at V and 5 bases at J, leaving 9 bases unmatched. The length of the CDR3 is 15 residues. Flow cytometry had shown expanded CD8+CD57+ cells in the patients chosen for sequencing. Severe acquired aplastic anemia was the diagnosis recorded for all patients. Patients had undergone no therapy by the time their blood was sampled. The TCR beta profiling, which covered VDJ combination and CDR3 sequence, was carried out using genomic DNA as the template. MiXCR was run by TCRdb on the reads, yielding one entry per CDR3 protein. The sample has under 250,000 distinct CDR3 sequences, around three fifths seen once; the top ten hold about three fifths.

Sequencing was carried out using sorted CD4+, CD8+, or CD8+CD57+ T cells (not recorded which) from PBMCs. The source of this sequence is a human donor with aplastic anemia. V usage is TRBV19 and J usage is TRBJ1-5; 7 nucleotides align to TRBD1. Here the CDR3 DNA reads TGTGCCAGTAGTGACCGACAGGGTCACCATCAGCCCCAGCATTTT. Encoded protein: CASSDRQGHHQPQHF.